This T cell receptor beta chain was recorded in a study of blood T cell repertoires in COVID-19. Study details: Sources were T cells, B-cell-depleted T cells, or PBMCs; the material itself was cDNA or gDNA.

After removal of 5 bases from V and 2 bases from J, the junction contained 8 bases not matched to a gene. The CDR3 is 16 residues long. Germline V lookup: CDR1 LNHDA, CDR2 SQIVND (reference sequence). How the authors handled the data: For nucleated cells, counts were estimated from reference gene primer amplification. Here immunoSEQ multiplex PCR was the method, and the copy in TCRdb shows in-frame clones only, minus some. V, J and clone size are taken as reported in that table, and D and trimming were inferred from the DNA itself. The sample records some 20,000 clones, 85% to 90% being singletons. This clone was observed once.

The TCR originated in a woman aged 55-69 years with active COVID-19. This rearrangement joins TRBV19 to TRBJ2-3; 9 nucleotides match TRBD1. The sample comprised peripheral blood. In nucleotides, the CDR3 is TGTGCCAGTAGTCTGGACAGGGGTAAGAACACAGATACGCAGTATTTT. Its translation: CASSLDRGKNTDTQYF.